A selection of T cell receptor beta chains follows, all from one sample in a study of cytotoxic CD8 clonotypes in ibrutinib-treated CLL. Profiling relied on immunoSEQ multiplex PCR, and the TCRdb table lists in-frame clones only, not all of them. The sample holds about 160,000 clones, approximately 80% seen once. The source was PBMCs, collected after 12 months of ibrutinib treatment. The receptors derive from a human donor with chronic lymphocytic leukemia. CDR3s include the opening cysteine and the closing phenylalanine or tryptophan. The D gene is left open where the match is weak.

D: TRBD1; V: TRBV5-1; J: TRBJ1-6; CDR3: CASSSGGGGSPLHF
D: .; V: TRBV6-1; J: TRBJ1-2; CDR3: CASSEFGAQVTNYGYTF
D: TRBD1; V: TRBV9; J: TRBJ1-1; CDR3: CASSVQGQMNTEAFF
D: TRBD2; V: TRBV5-1; J: TRBJ2-2; CDR3: CASSWTTSGHGELFF
D: .; V: TRBV6-1; J: TRBJ2-3; CDR3: CASSTHPGITDTQYF
D: .; V: TRBV5-6; J: TRBJ2-5; CDR3: CASSRRTRPEGTQYF
D: .; V: TRBV6-5; J: TRBJ1-2; CDR3: CATSGEAGYTF
D: TRBD1; V: TRBV29-1; J: TRBJ1-1; CDR3: CSVTGQGATEAFF
D: .; V: TRBV6-1; J: TRBJ1-1; CDR3: CASSEQSNTEAFF
D: .; V: TRBV6-5; J: TRBJ2-7; CDR3: CASSRDDTNYEQYF
D: TRBD2; V: TRBV7-8; J: TRBJ2-7; CDR3: CASSPVMAGGAEQYF
D: .; V: TRBV10-3; J: TRBJ1-1; CDR3: CAISGEGMTEAFF
D: .; V: TRBV10-3; J: TRBJ2-2; CDR3: CAISVGATGELFF
D: .; V: TRBV4-1; J: TRBJ2-7; CDR3: CASSQSPGRIYEQYF
D: .; V: TRBV6-6; J: TRBJ2-5; CDR3: CASSYGQGLKTQYF
D: .; V: TRBV15; J: TRBJ1-1; CDR3: CATSRVTTTEAFF
D: .; V: TRBV7-9; J: TRBJ2-3; CDR3: CASSPAGTQYF
D: TRBD1; V: TRBV28; J: TRBJ1-4; CDR3: CASRDRGTEKLFF
D: .; V: TRBV9; J: TRBJ2-1; CDR3: CASSATSLYNEQFF
D: .; V: TRBV19; J: TRBJ1-3; CDR3: CASSSLDNRNTIYF
D: .; V: TRBV4-2; J: TRBJ1-2; CDR3: CASSQVGGNYGYTF
D: .; V: TRBV18; J: TRBJ2-6; CDR3: CASSPAYSGANVLTF
D: .; V: TRBV2; J: TRBJ1-1; CDR3: CASREQGTEAFF
D: TRBD2; V: TRBV9; J: TRBJ2-6; CDR3: CASSGPGTSAFSGANVLTF
D: .; V: TRBV15; J: TRBJ1-5; CDR3: CATSRDRGVQPQHF
D: .; V: TRBV28; J: TRBJ1-2; CDR3: CASSETGSLYGYTF
D: .; V: TRBV5-4; J: TRBJ1-4; CDR3: CASSLAADYNEKLFF
D: TRBD2; V: TRBV7-9; J: TRBJ2-3; CDR3: CASSRLAVSTDTQYF
D: .; V: TRBV7-9; J: TRBJ2-3; CDR3: CASSPKVTQYF
D: TRBD2; V: TRBV19; J: TRBJ2-6; CDR3: CASRNGRDSGANVLTF
D: .; V: TRBV28; J: TRBJ2-5; CDR3: CASRYRRGGAAETQYF
D: .; V: TRBV21-1; J: TRBJ2-5; CDR3: CASSKVPELETQYF
D: .; V: TRBV2; J: TRBJ2-3; CDR3: CASSEWGAPDTQYF
D: TRBD1; V: TRBV10-3; J: TRBJ1-2; CDR3: CAISQDRERGYTF
D: .; V: TRBV6-5; J: TRBJ1-1; CDR3: CAIFTGSGTEAFF
D: .; V: TRBV5-6; J: TRBJ2-3; CDR3: CASSLGSRQVSTDTQYF
D: .; V: TRBV27; J: TRBJ2-7; CDR3: CASRQTVGYEQYF
D: .; V: TRBV11-2; J: TRBJ1-2; CDR3: CASRPRETGYGYTF
D: .; V: TRBV7-6; J: TRBJ2-2; CDR3: CASSLAASGELFF
D: .; V: TRBV2; J: TRBJ2-2; CDR3: CASSGPAANTGELFF
D: TRBD1; V: TRBV2; J: TRBJ2-7; CDR3: CASSEGQGIDEQYF
D: .; V: TRBV15; J: TRBJ2-1; CDR3: CATRATDSYNEQFF
D: .; V: TRBV6-1; J: TRBJ1-2; CDR3: CASSESGGNYGYTF
D: .; V: TRBV7-9; J: TRBJ2-2; CDR3: CASSSNRVGTGELFF
D: .; V: TRBV6-6; J: TRBJ2-2; CDR3: CASLRQFNTGELFF
D: TRBD2; V: TRBV19; J: TRBJ2-3; CDR3: CASSIAGTGTSGSTDTQYF
D: .; V: TRBV5-6; J: TRBJ1-1; CDR3: CASSFSREMNTEAFF
D: .; V: TRBV19; J: TRBJ1-6; CDR3: CASRREYNSPLHF
D: .; V: TRBV7-9; J: TRBJ1-2; CDR3: CASSLNPEVYGYTF
D: TRBD1; V: TRBV5-5; J: TRBJ2-5; CDR3: CASSLEGQGAETQYF
D: .; V: TRBV9; J: TRBJ2-1; CDR3: CASSLGTYNEQFF
D: .; V: TRBV7-6; J: TRBJ1-3; CDR3: CASSARGGDWSGNTIYF
D: TRBD1; V: TRBV5-4; J: TRBJ1-5; CDR3: CASSRTWDRGSNQPQHF
D: TRBD1; V: TRBV5-1; J: TRBJ1-2; CDR3: CASSFVGQDYGYTF
D: .; V: TRBV28; J: TRBJ2-5; CDR3: CASSPFLLAEQETQYF
D: .; V: TRBV2; J: TRBJ1-1; CDR3: CASSEARGPFEAFF
D: .; V: TRBV7-2; J: TRBJ2-7; CDR3: CASRDQTASYEQYF
D: .; V: TRBV5-1; J: TRBJ2-4; CDR3: CASSLGDLAKNIQYF
D: .; V: TRBV9; J: TRBJ1-3; CDR3: CASSPRNSGNTIYF
D: .; V: TRBV9; J: TRBJ1-2; CDR3: CASSVAGSGYTF